Reported below is one T cell receptor (beta chain). The CDR3 is made up of 16 amino acids. Trimming at V came to 1 base and at J to 7 bases, leaving 12 bases not matched to a gene. The germline V gene has CDR1 GTSNPN and CDR2 SVGIG (reference sequence). The sample comes from a study of blood T cell repertoires in COVID-19. Study background: Specimens from acute and convalescent COVID-19 originated in the United States, Italy and Spain. In each case, the material was cDNA or gDNA derived from T cells, B-cell-depleted T cells, or PBMCs.

In the original workflow: The authors estimated nucleated cell counts from reference gene primer amplification. Generated by immunoSEQ multiplex PCR, the TCRdb table keeps only in-frame clones and is missing some. D and trimming were read from the DNA, whereas the V and J calls and clone size are those reported in that table. The data contain tens of thousands of clones, about 80% of them singletons. The receptor's source is a human donor in a cohort sampled during active COVID-19. What was sequenced was peripheral blood. J is TRBJ2-5 and V is TRBV30; 10 positions match TRBD1. In nucleotides, the CDR3 is TGTGCCTGGAGTGACCAGACAGGGGGCTGGGGGGGGACCCAGTACTTC. This translates into CAWSDQTGGWGGTQYF. Using reference TRBV30 and TRBJ2-5 for the parts outside the CDR3, the full variable domain is SQTIHQWPATLVQPVGSPLSLECTVEGTSNPNLYWYRQAAGRGLQLLFYSVGIGQISSEVPQNLSASRPQDRQFILSSKKLLLSDSGFYLCAWSDQTGGWGGTQYFGPGTRLLVL.